These 14 T cell receptor beta chains share one sample of origin, sequenced in a study of blood T cell repertoires in COVID-19. Assay used: immunoSEQ multiplex PCR; TCRdb lists only in-frame clones, some missing. In the table there are roughly 130,000 clones, roughly nine tenths of which are singletons. Source material: peripheral blood. Source of these receptors: a man aged 50 or older with active COVID-19.

The chain combines TRBV7-9 with TRBJ1-3, with 8 bases that match TRBD1. The CDR3 is 19 amino acids. V shed 4 bases and J 0 bases; nucleotides not matched to a gene: 14. Germline CDR1 reads SEHNR; CDR2 reads FQNEAQ (reference sequence). The CDR3 region has the DNA TGTGCCAGCAGCTCCGGATTTACGGGACAGGAGAGCTCTGGAAACACCATATATTTT. Residues: CASSSGFTGQESSGNTIYF.

The V and J genes are TRBV5-1 and TRBJ2-1; 9 bases are a match to TRBD2. Per germline, CDR1 SGHRS and CDR2 YFSETQ. Trimming took 1 base from V and 7 from J; bases not matched to a gene: 9. This CDR3 comprises 16 residues. The CDR3 here is CASSLWGGGAGNEQFF. CDR3 nucleotides: TGCGCCAGCAGCTTGTGGGGCGGGGGGGCCGGAAATGAGCAGTTCTTC.

The chain employs TRBV5-6 and TRBJ1-4; no firm D call. Trimming removed 5 bases at V and 4 bases at J, with 9 bases between. CDR1 and CDR2 from the germline V gene are SGHDT and YYEEEE. The CDR3 sequence is 13 residues long. The CDR3 loop reads CASSSSLNEKLFF. The CDR3 coding sequence is TGTGCCAGCAGTTCGTCTCTTAATGAAAAACTGTTTTTT.

The V gene is TRBV7-2, the J gene TRBJ2-1; D is possibly TRBD1 (6 bases). Trimming left V 1 base short and J 1 base short, with 11 bases between. This CDR3 contains 16 residues. Germline values: CDR1 SGHTA, CDR2 FQGNSA. CDR3 amino acids: CASSLGGTPSYNEQFF. CDR3 nucleotides: TGTGCCAGCAGCTTAGGTGGGACACCATCCTACAATGAGCAGTTCTTC.

This clone was detected only a few times. V and J are TRBV19 and TRBJ1-2; TRBD1 matches 8 bases. Germline V gene data show CDR1 as LNHDA and CDR2 as SQIVND (reference sequence). This CDR3 comprises 14 residues. V lost 6 bases to trimming and J lost 8 bases; unmatched junction nucleotides: 11. The DNA of the CDR3 is TGTGCCAGTAGCCCAGACCCGGACAGGGTGGGCTACACCTTC. Translating it yields CASSPDPDRVGYTF.

The sample holds a few counts of this clone. This chain connects TRBV6-5 to TRBJ1-2; 7 positions match TRBD1. The CDR3 runs to 14 residues. The junction had 4 bases not matched to a gene; V was cut back by 6 bases and J by 0 bases. The germline gives CDR1 MNHEY, CDR2 SVGAGI. In DNA, the CDR3 is TGTGCCAGCAGCCGGGACAGTTCTAACTATGGCTACACCTTC. Amino acid sequence: CASSRDSSNYGYTF.

CDR3 sequence: CASSEALGTGEETQYF. The CDR3 DNA reads as TGTGCCAGCAGTGAAGCGTTGGGGACAGGGGAAGAGACCCAGTACTTC. The chain employs TRBV2 and TRBJ2-5; TRBD1 aligns across 10 bases. V lost 0 bases to trimming and J lost 3 bases; unmatched junction nucleotides: 4. CDR3 length: 16 amino acids. Germline lookup yields CDR1 SNHLY and CDR2 FYNNEI.

The chain recombines TRBV29-1 with TRBJ1-2, with D tentatively TRBD1 (6 bases). Germline V gene data show CDR1 as SQVTM and CDR2 as ANQGSEA. V was clipped by 4 bases and J by 8 bases, with 20 bases between them. The CDR3 loop spans 14 amino acids. In DNA form, the CDR3 reads TGCAGCGTTGTTCTGGCAGGGGCGAGGGGAGGCTACACCTTC. Translation: CSVVLAGARGGYTF.

The rearrangement links TRBV7-9 to TRBJ2-1; possibly TRBD2 for D (5 bases). Germline CDR1 SEHNR, CDR2 FQNEAQ (reference sequence). The CDR3 is made up of 15 amino acids. V was cut by 1 base and J by 7 bases, with 14 bases left in between. CDR3 loop: CASSLGLTPWNEQFF. CDR3 coding DNA: TGTGCCAGCAGCTTAGGACTAACCCCCTGGAATGAGCAGTTCTTC.

The genes are TRBV7-9 and TRBJ2-2; perhaps TRBD2 as D (6 bases). This CDR3 is built from 12 residues. V lost 1 base to trimming and J lost 14 bases, with 11 bases between them. CDR1 is SEHNR, CDR2 FQNEAQ, per germline (reference sequence). CDR3: CASSLETTSLFF. DNA of the CDR3: TGTGCCAGCAGCTTAGAGACGACTAGTCTGTTTTTT.

This sequence joins TRBV7-8 and TRBJ1-1; TRBD1 matches 7 bases. CDR3 length equals 14 residues. V lost 0 bases and J lost 12; bases outside the gene matches: 10. Germline assignment: CDR1 SGHVS and CDR2 FQNEAQ. In nucleotides, the CDR3 is TGTGCCAGCAGCTTAGCCGCGACAGGGAGAATAACTTTCTTT. This sequence encodes CASSLAATGRITFF.

V and J are TRBV28 and TRBJ2-7, with a weak D call TRBD2 (5 bases). The length of the CDR3 is 11 residues. Germline assignment: CDR1 MDHEN and CDR2 SYDVKM. Trimming removed 6 bases from V and 3 bases from J, with 6 bases in between. CDR3: CASSRDYEQYV. The CDR3 region has the DNA TGTGCCAGCAGCCGGGACTACGAGCAGTACGTC.

This chain links TRBV3-1 (or the pseudogene TRBV3-2) with TRBJ2-2; no reliable D call. The germline V gene has CDR1 LGHDT and CDR2 YNNKEL (reference sequence). Trimming took off 4 bases at V and 3 bases at J, with 6 bases between the two ends. The CDR3 is 13 amino acids. The DNA for the CDR3 is TGTGCCAGCAGCCTCACATACACCGGGGAGCTGTTTTTT. Its protein product is CASSLTYTGELFF.

The genes are TRBV6-6 and TRBJ1-1, with a tentative D call TRBD1 (5 bases). The CDR3 runs to 12 residues. The germline V gene has CDR1 MNHNY and CDR2 SVGAGI (reference sequence). V lost 2 bases to trimming and J lost 8 bases, with 9 bases between them. For the CDR3, the DNA is TGTGCCAGCAGTTACGGGCAGGGCGAAGCTTTCTTT. This gives the protein CASSYGQGEAFF.